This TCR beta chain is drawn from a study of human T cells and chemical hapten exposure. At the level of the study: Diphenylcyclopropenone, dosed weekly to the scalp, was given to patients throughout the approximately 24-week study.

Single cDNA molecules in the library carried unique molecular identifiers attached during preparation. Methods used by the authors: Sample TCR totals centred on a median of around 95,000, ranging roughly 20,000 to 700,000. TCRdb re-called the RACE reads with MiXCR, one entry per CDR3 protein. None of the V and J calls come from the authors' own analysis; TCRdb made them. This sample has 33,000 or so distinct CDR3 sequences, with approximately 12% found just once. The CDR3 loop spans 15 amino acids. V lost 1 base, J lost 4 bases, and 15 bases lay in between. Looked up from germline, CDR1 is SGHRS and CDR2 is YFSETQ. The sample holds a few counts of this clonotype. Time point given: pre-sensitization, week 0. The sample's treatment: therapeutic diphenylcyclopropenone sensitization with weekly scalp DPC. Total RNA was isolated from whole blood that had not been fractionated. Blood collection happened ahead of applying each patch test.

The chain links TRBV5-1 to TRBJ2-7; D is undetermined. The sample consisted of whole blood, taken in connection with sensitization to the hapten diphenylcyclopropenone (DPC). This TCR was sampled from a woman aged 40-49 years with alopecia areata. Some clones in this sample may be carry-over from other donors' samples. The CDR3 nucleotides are TGCGCCAGCAGCTTGAGTCCGGGCAACGGATACGAGCAGTACTTC. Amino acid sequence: CASSLSPGNGYEQYF.